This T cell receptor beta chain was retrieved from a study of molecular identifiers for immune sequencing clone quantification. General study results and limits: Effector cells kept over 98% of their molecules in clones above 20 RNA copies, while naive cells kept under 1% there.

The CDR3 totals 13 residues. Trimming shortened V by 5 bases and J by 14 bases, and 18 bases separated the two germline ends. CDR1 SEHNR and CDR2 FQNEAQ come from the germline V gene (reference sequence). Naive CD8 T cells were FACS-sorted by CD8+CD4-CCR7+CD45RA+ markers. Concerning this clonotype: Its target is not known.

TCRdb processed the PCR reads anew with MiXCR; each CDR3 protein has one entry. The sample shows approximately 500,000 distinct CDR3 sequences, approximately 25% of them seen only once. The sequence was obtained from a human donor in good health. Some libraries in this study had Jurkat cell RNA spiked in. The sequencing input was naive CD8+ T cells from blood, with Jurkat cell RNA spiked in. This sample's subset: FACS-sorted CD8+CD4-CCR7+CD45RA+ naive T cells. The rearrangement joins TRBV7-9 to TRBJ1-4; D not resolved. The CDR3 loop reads CASSGGASGKLFF. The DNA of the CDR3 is TGTGCCAGCAGCGGTGGTGCTAGTGGAAAGCTGTTTTTT. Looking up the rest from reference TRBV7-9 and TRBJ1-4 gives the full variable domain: DTGVSQNPRHKITKRGQNVTFRCDPISEHNRLYWYRQTLGQGPEFLTYFQNEAQLEKSRLLSDRFSAERPKGSFSTLEIQRTEQGDSAMYLCASSGGASGKLFFGSGTQLSVL.